The 10 T cell receptor beta chains presented below share a single source sample, sequenced in a study of shared clonotypes between healthy human individuals. Data came from immunoSEQ multiplex PCR; TCRdb stores just in-frame clones and leaves some out. The sample contains 2.3 million or so clones, approximately 93% of which appear only once. Specimen: naive CD4+ T cells from PBMCs. Specified subset: CD45RA+ positively selected. These receptors all come from a man between 18 and 35 years old in good health. Some clones in this sample may be carry-over from other donors' samples.

The chain is built from TRBV19 and TRBJ2-2; D possibly corresponds to TRBD2 (5 bases). The germline V gene has CDR1 LNHDA and CDR2 SQIVND (reference sequence). With 5 bases removed from V and 2 bases from J, the gap between germline ends came to 9 bases. The CDR3 spans 14 residues. The DNA for the CDR3 is TGTGCCAGTAGTGGAGGAGCCAACACCGGGGAGCTGTTTTTT. Amino acid sequence: CASSGGANTGELFF.

This rearrangement joins TRBV10-3 to TRBJ2-1, with no clear D. The ends were cut back, 0 bases at V and 5 bases at J, with 5 bases in the middle. This CDR3 contains 13 residues. The germline V gene has CDR1 ENHRY and CDR2 SYGVKD. CDR3 DNA sequence: TGTGCCATCAGTGAGTCGAACGACAATGAGCAGTTCTTC. This sequence encodes CAISESNDNEQFF.

To note about this clone: The same CDR3 also results from other DNA sequences found in this sample. V is TRBV27 and J is TRBJ1-2; D is ambiguous. Trimming took off 5 bases at V and 5 bases at J, with 6 bases between the two ends. The CDR3 extends over 11 amino acids. Germline-derived CDR1 and CDR2 are MNHEY and SMNVEV (reference sequence). CDR3 loop: CASSGGYGYTF. The CDR3 DNA sequence: TGTGCCAGCAGTGGTGGATATGGCTACACCTTC.

V usage is TRBV4-1 and J usage is TRBJ1-2; D is undetermined. CDR3 length: 16 amino acids. Germline CDR1 MGHRA, CDR2 YSYEKL. Trimming took off 1 base at V and 2 bases at J, with 14 bases between the two ends. CDR3 coding DNA: TGCGCCAGCAGCCAAGGATCGGCCCCGATAAACTATGGCTACACCTTC. It encodes CASSQGSAPINYGYTF.

The rearrangement uses TRBV5-5 and TRBJ2-6, with a weak D call TRBD2 (5 bases). The CDR3 length is 15 residues. V lost 7 bases to trimming and J lost 1 base, with 12 bases between them. The germline CDR1 and CDR2 sequences are SGHKS and YYEKEE (reference sequence). Here the CDR3 DNA reads TGTGCCAGCTCACAAGGACTTTCTGGGGCCAACGTCCTGACTTTC. The encoded protein is CASSQGLSGANVLTF.

This chain links TRBV7-8 with TRBJ2-6, with a tentative D call TRBD2 (6 bases). This CDR3 spans 17 amino acids. Between the trimmed V and J ends, which lost 4 bases and 0 bases, there was a span of 13 bases. Germline CDR1 is SGHVS and CDR2 is FQNEAQ. The CDR3 is CASSSPGTSSGANVLTF. The CDR3 DNA follows: TGTGCCAGCAGCTCACCCGGGACTTCCTCTGGGGCCAACGTCCTGACTTTC.

The chain uses TRBV13 and TRBJ2-7, with 13 bases matching TRBD2. This CDR3 contains 16 residues. Germline V gives CDR1 PRHDT, CDR2 FYEKMQ (reference sequence). Trimming at V came to 3 bases and at J to 2 bases, leaving 4 bases not matched to a gene. CDR3 loop: CASSFTGTSGTYEQYF. Written as DNA, the CDR3 is TGTGCCAGCAGCTTTACCGGGACTAGCGGGACCTACGAGCAGTACTTC.

The V gene is TRBV2, the J gene TRBJ2-1; 8 bases map to TRBD2. The CDR3 covers 15 residues. V was clipped by 1 base and J by 9 bases; unmatched bases: 8. CDR1 is SNHLY and CDR2 is FYNNEI in the germline V gene. Here the CDR3 DNA reads TGTGCCAGCAGTGAAGAGGTAGCGGGATATCCTGAGCAGTTCTTC. Amino acids: CASSEEVAGYPEQFF.

This clone has just a few counts. The V and J genes are TRBV9 and TRBJ1-2; tentatively, D is TRBD1 (5 bases). The CDR3 has 12 residues. Trimming took off 3 bases at V and 4 bases at J, with 7 bases between the two ends. Germline V gene lookup returns CDR1 SGDLS and CDR2 YYNGEE. Here the CDR3 DNA reads TGTGCCAGCAGCGACAGGCTCTATGGCTACACCTTC. Its translation: CASSDRLYGYTF.

This clone was seen once. The chain joins TRBV6-5 to TRBJ1-5; D call uncertain. Per germline, CDR1 MNHEY and CDR2 SVGAGI. This CDR3 comprises 15 residues. The V end was cut by 7 bases, the J end by 0 bases, with 13 bases between. The DNA for the CDR3 is TGTGCCAGCACCCCCGGCGGGCCTAGCAATCAGCCCCAGCATTTT. Its translation is CASTPGGPSNQPQHF.